Listed here are 18 T cell receptor beta chains from one sample, sequenced in a study of blood T cell repertoires in COVID-19. Clones were sequenced by immunoSEQ multiplex PCR, and TCRdb holds only the in-frame ones, with some missing. The table lists about 380,000 clones, around 90% of them singletons, with more than 1% in the top ten. The sequenced material came from PBMCs or T cells enriched from blood (not recorded which). These receptors all stem from a woman younger than 30 who had recovered from COVID-19.

The J gene is TRBJ2-1, the V gene TRBV5-5; the D gene is possibly TRBD1 (5 bases). This CDR3 spans 17 amino acids. The germline gives CDR1 SGHKS, CDR2 YYEKEE (reference sequence). V was trimmed by 2 bases and J by 4 bases, leaving 19 bases between them. DNA of the CDR3: TGTGCCAGCAGCTTTATGGACGGCGGAAGGGGATACAATGAGCAGTTCTTC. Translation: CASSFMDGGRGYNEQFF.

The chain couples TRBV6-6 to TRBJ1-3; no definite D call. V lost 8 bases to trimming and J lost 3 bases, with 17 bases between them. The CDR3 length is 15 residues. Germline V lookup: CDR1 MNHNY, CDR2 SVGAGI (reference sequence). Here the CDR3 reads CASLAAKSDGNTIYF. Written as DNA, the CDR3 is TGTGCCAGCTTGGCGGCAAAATCGGATGGAAACACCATATATTTT.

The chain has TRBV3-1 (or the pseudogene TRBV3-2) and TRBJ2-7; perhaps TRBD2 as D (6 bases). The CDR3 contains 15 residues. In germline, CDR1 is LGHDT, CDR2 YNNKEL (reference sequence). Trimming shortened V by 2 bases and J by 2 bases, and 13 bases separated the two germline ends. This CDR3 reads CASSQSTGTPYEQYF. CDR3 nucleotides: TGTGCCAGCAGCCAATCCACCGGGACTCCCTACGAGCAGTACTTC.

This clone was seen only once. The V call is TRBV4-3, the J call TRBJ1-6, with D maybe TRBD1 (6 bases). Per germline, CDR1 LGHNA and CDR2 YSLEER. Trimming removed 2 bases at V and 7 bases at J, with 18 bases between. The CDR3 loop spans 17 amino acids. DNA of the CDR3: TGCGCCAGCAGCCAATCGACAGGCCTTAGGGGGAATTCACCCCTCCACTTT. Protein sequence: CASSQSTGLRGNSPLHF.

The chain carries TRBV5-1 and TRBJ2-3, with D perhaps TRBD1 (5 bases). The CDR3 has 15 amino acids. V was cut by 0 bases and J by 4 bases, with 12 bases left in between. In germline, CDR1 is SGHRS, CDR2 YFSETQ. CDR3 DNA sequence: TGCGCCAGCAGCTTGGGGGGCTATGGCGCAGATACGCAGTATTTT. Protein sequence: CASSLGGYGADTQYF.

The V gene is TRBV29-1, the J gene TRBJ1-2, with D hard to call. The CDR3 totals 13 residues. Per the germline V gene, CDR1 is SQVTM and CDR2 is ANQGSEA. The V gene lost 6 bases and the J gene lost 1 base, with 12 bases spanning the gap. This chain's CDR3 is CSVGGGLNYGYTF. The CDR3 bases are TGCAGCGTGGGTGGAGGGCTTAACTATGGCTACACCTTC.

This clone has only a few counts. The rearrangement links TRBV14 to TRBJ1-2; D uncertain. V shed 0 bases and J shed 5 bases, with 13 bases lying between them. Germline V lookup: CDR1 SGHDN, CDR2 FVKESK. The CDR3 covers 15 residues. CDR3: CASSQDSGSLYGYTF. In nucleotides, the CDR3 is TGTGCCAGCAGCCAAGATTCCGGGTCCCTTTATGGCTACACCTTC. The full variable domain, with the rest looked up from reference TRBV14 and TRBJ1-2, is EAGVTQFPSHSVIEKGQTVTLRCDPISGHDNLYWYRRVMGKEIKFLLHFVKESKQDESGMPNNRFLAERTGGTYSTLKVQPAELEDSGVYFCASSQDSGSLYGYTFGSGTRLTVV.

The chain uses TRBV30 and TRBJ1-1; 9 bases are a match to TRBD1. The CDR3 is made up of 15 amino acids. J was trimmed by 0 bases and V by 2 bases; bases with no gene match: 4. Per germline, CDR1 GTSNPN and CDR2 SVGIG (reference sequence). The CDR3 loop reads CAWSLGTGMNTEAFF. The CDR3 DNA reads as TGTGCCTGGAGTTTGGGGACAGGGATGAACACTGAAGCTTTCTTT.

The V gene is TRBV7-3, the J gene TRBJ2-2; weak D call: TRBD2 (6 bases). This CDR3 is 16 amino acids long. V lost 5 bases and J 1 base, leaving 14 bases between the germline ends. Germline-derived CDR1 and CDR2 are SGHTA and FQGTGA. The CDR3 region is CASSPHRRGNTGELFF. In DNA, the CDR3 is TGTGCCAGCAGCCCGCATCGGAGGGGGAACACCGGGGAGCTGTTTTTT.

V is TRBV30 and J is TRBJ2-7, with a weak D call TRBD1 (6 bases). CDR3 length: 11 amino acids. CDR1 GTSNPN and CDR2 SVGIG come from the germline V gene (reference sequence). V was pared by 4 bases and J by 4 bases, with 8 bases between. The CDR3 protein is CAWKDSYEQYF. The CDR3 DNA reads TGTGCCTGGAAGGACAGTTACGAGCAGTACTTC.

This chain connects TRBV19 to TRBJ1-2, with 8 nucleotides matching TRBD1. This CDR3 is 14 amino acids long. V was clipped by 3 bases and J by 3 bases; unmatched bases: 3. Germline V gene sequence: CDR1 LNHDA, CDR2 SQIVND (reference sequence). CDR3 DNA: TGTGCCAGTAGTATGGCAGGGGGCTACTATGGCTACACCTTC. Translating gives CASSMAGGYYGYTF.

This clone has just a few counts. The identical CDR3 is also encoded by other nucleotide sequences in the sample. This sequence joins TRBV5-1 and TRBJ1-2; possible D gene TRBD1, 6 bases. Germline values: CDR1 SGHRS, CDR2 YFSETQ. Trimming left V 2 bases short and J 2 bases short, with 7 bases between. The CDR3 is 13 residues long. CDR3 bases: TGCGCCAGCAGCTTAGGACAGAACTATGGCTACACCTTC. Protein sequence: CASSLGQNYGYTF.

This clone was picked up one time. The rearrangement joins TRBV6-2 or TRBV6-3 to TRBJ2-7; a weak D match, TRBD1 (6 bases). The V end lost 2 bases, the J end lost 4 bases, and 18 bases lay between the germline ends. This CDR3 contains 16 residues. The germline CDR1 and CDR2 sequences are MNHEY and SVGEGT. Here the CDR3 DNA reads TGTGCCAGCAGTTACCGTAGACAGGTCCGGGATTACGAGCAGTACTTC. Protein: CASSYRRQVRDYEQYF.

V gene TRBV28 combines with J gene TRBJ2-5, with 10 bases fitting TRBD2. The V segment lost 2 bases and the J segment 5 bases; nucleotides outside the gene matches: 8. There are 16 residues in the CDR3. Germline V lookup: CDR1 MDHEN, CDR2 SYDVKM. CDR3: CASSLRSGGALETQYF. The DNA of the CDR3 is TGTGCCAGCAGTTTAAGAAGCGGGGGGGCGCTGGAGACCCAGTACTTC.

The genes are TRBV5-1 and TRBJ1-2; D might be TRBD1 (5 bases). V lost 3 bases to trimming and J lost 6 bases, with 12 bases between them. Germline CDR1 is SGHRS and CDR2 is YFSETQ. This CDR3 has 13 residues. CDR3 DNA: TGCGCCAGCAGCTCCGGGGGTACGGATGGCTACACCTTC. The encoded protein is CASSSGGTDGYTF.

The chain employs TRBV6-5 and TRBJ1-4; 10 bases match TRBD1. The CDR3 has 15 amino acids. The V and J ends lost 4 bases and 11 bases, in that order; junction bases with no gene match: 10. Germline loops: CDR1 MNHEY, CDR2 SVGAGI. CDR3 sequence (DNA): TGTGCCAGCAGTTGGGGAAGACAGGGGGCGCAGAAACTGTTTTTT. It yields the protein CASSWGRQGAQKLFF.

The V gene is TRBV7-9, the J gene TRBJ1-2; D perhaps matches TRBD1 (6 bases). Germline loops: CDR1 SEHNR, CDR2 FQNEAQ (reference sequence). The V gene lost 5 bases and the J gene lost 8 bases, with 21 bases spanning the gap. This CDR3 comprises 15 residues. The CDR3 DNA reads as TGTGCCAGCAGCATCCGGGACAACCTTTTCGGGGGCTACACCTTC. Protein product: CASSIRDNLFGGYTF.

V and J are TRBV30 and TRBJ2-5; D might be TRBD2 (5 bases). The CDR3 runs 15 residues. CDR1 GTSNPN and CDR2 SVGIG come from the germline V gene (reference sequence). V lost 6 bases and J lost 0, with 17 bases in between. In DNA, the CDR3 is TGTGCCTGTACCCCGCGGGTAGCGTACCAAGAGACCCAGTACTTC. This gives the protein CACTPRVAYQETQYF.